The rows below give T cell receptor beta chains drawn from one sample of a study of shared clonotypes between healthy human individuals. Profiling relied on immunoSEQ multiplex PCR, and the TCRdb table lists in-frame clones only, not all of them. The table lists more than 450,000 clones, approximately 79% of them singletons. Source material: PBMCs. These receptors were obtained from a woman in her forties in good health. Some clones in this sample may be carry-over from other donors' samples. Both conserved end residues are part of each CDR3. The D gene is left open where the match is weak. Clone size is shown for a subset of rows, as once, few, many or a class of expanded clone.

-	TRBV10-3	TRBD1	TRBJ1-1	TGTGCCATCAGTGAGTCGAGTGTGACAGGGGATAGTGCTGAAGCTTTCTTT	CAISESSVTGDSAEAFF
-	TRBV6-1	TRBD2	TRBJ2-1	TGTGCCAGCAGACCACCGGGACTAGAAGTCGGCGAGCAGTTCTTC	CASRPPGLEVGEQFF
-	TRBV9	TRBD2	TRBJ2-7	TGTGCCAGCAGCGGAAGCGGGAGGGTCGGCGAGCAGTACTTC	CASSGSGRVGEQYF
many	TRBV15	-	TRBJ1-5	TGTGCCACCAGCAGAGACCCCGTTGGAATTCAAGGGAATCAGCCCCAGCATTTT	CATSRDPVGIQGNQPQHF
-	TRBV28	-	TRBJ2-7	TGTGCCAGCAGTTGGAAGAGCTCCTACGAGCAGTACTTC	CASSWKSSYEQYF
-	TRBV28	-	TRBJ2-1	TGTGCCAGCAGTTTATGGGCCAACAATGAGCAGTTCTTC	CASSLWANNEQFF
many	TRBV7-9	-	TRBJ1-4	TGTGCCAGCAGCTTGACCTCAACTAATGAAAAACTGTTTTTT	CASSLTSTNEKLFF
-	TRBV15	TRBD1	TRBJ1-2	TGTGCCACCAGCGGGGACAGGCGGTTGAGGGGCTATGGCTACACCTTC	CATSGDRRLRGYGYTF
few	TRBV5-4	-	TRBJ2-1	TGTGCCAGCAGCTTGGACAGGGAAGGTGAGCAGTTCTTC	CASSLDREGEQFF
-	TRBV7-9	TRBD2	TRBJ2-1	TGTGCCAGCAGCTCAGCGGGAGGCCCCTATTACAATGAGCAGTTCTTC	CASSSAGGPYYNEQFF